The sequence of this T cell receptor beta chain was determined in a study of T cell responses to AZD1222 COVID-19 vaccine. Study-level results: Reportedly, nearly half of unique spike TCRs recognized epitopes outside B.1.351/B.1.1.7 mutations. Only six or seven AZD1222 recipients tested seropositive at baseline. Donors in the cohort were predominantly white British and more often female, and clonal diversity was possibly underestimated. Increases in Spike-specific TCR breadth and depth were seen after two AZD1222 doses.

Using immunoSEQ multiplex PCR, the repertoire was profiled, and TCRdb retains in-frame clones only, with some absent. Here the sample spans more than 150,000 clones, almost 90% being singletons. Note on this clone: The antigen is undetermined.

Germline V gene lookup returns CDR1 MNHEY and CDR2 SMNVEV (reference sequence). V gave up 3 bases and J gave up 7 bases, with 12 bases separating them. The CDR3 is 14 amino acids. The receptor was derived from an adult in good health. J is TRBJ2-2 and V is TRBV27; unclear D gene. This sample comprised peripheral blood, obtained on day 0 of AZD1222 vaccination. The CDR3 DNA is TGTGCCAGCAGTTTGGAAAGGGTGGGCGGGGAGCTGTTTTTT. It is translated as CASSLERVGGELFF.